This TCR beta chain was observed in a study of breast tumors, draining lymph nodes, adjacent tissues. Study findings and constraints: Findings are consistent with lymph node origin and intratumoral expansion of most tumor T cells. Compared with lymph nodes, tumors were less diverse; compared with nontumor tissue, more.

Samples came from axillary lymph nodes draining the breast cancer. TCRdb reprocessed the multiplex PCR reads with MiXCR, giving one entry per CDR3 protein. The sample yields approximately 230,000 distinct CDR3 sequences, less than 40% seen once. With regard to this clonotype: Its specificity is not known.

Losses at the gene ends were 7 bases for V and 3 bases for J; bases not matched to a gene: 5. Germline V CDR1 and CDR2: GTSNPN, SVGIG (reference sequence). The CDR3 loop spans 14 amino acids. V is TRBV30 and J is TRBJ2-4; 11 nucleotides agree with TRBD2. The sequence was collected from a female donor with breast cancer. Some clones in this sample may be carry-over from other donors' samples. Sequences were obtained from axillary lymph node tissue. CDR3 DNA: TGTGCCTCCCTTAGCGGGAGGGGCAAAAACATTCAGTACTTC. Translating it yields CASLSGRGKNIQYF.